Below, 17 T cell receptor beta chains from the same sample are listed, as sequenced in a study of control samples from healthy donors and cancer patients. TCRdb's table, derived via immunoSEQ multiplex PCR, lists solely in-frame clones and lacks some. The sample carries roughly 200,000 clones, just under 95% recorded once. Material for sequencing was blood. These receptors came from a man aged 50 to 60 in good health.

The DNA of the CDR3 is TGCGCCAGCAGCTTGGGAGGTGGACAGGGGGCCTCTGGCTACACCTTC. Its translation: CASSLGGGQGASGYTF. This chain links TRBV5-1 with TRBJ1-2; TRBD1 agrees at 11 bases. The CDR3 is 16 amino acids. The germline V gene encodes CDR1 SGHRS and CDR2 YFSETQ. Trimming removed 0 bases from V and 7 bases from J; junction bases left unmatched: 8.

The chain employs TRBV10-3 and TRBJ1-1; TRBD1 is a possible D gene (5 bases). This CDR3 has 13 residues. V was pared by 10 bases and J by 0 bases, with 12 bases between. Germline assignment: CDR1 ENHRY and CDR2 SYGVKD. The DNA for the CDR3 is TGTGCCACCTCTATGGGGGTGAACACTGAAGCTTTCTTT. It encodes CATSMGVNTEAFF.

The V and J genes are TRBV6-6 and TRBJ2-3; D call uncertain. CDR1 and CDR2 (germline): MNHNY, SVGAGI (reference sequence). The CDR3 contains 12 residues. V was cut by 5 bases and J by 3 bases, with 6 bases left in between. The chain's CDR3 is CASSTTTDTQYF. In DNA form, the CDR3 reads TGTGCCAGCAGTACGACAACAGATACGCAGTATTTT.

The V call is TRBV5-1, the J call TRBJ2-5; 9 bases fit TRBD1. This CDR3 has 14 amino acids. V trimming: 0 bases; J trimming: 5 bases; junction bases outside the gene matches: 2. Germline V gene lookup returns CDR1 SGHRS and CDR2 YFSETQ. Written as DNA, the CDR3 is TGCGCCAGCAGCTTGGCCGGGACAGGGGAGACCCAGTACTTC. Translation: CASSLAGTGETQYF.

V is TRBV5-5 and J is TRBJ2-5, with 9 bases fitting TRBD2. J was trimmed by 2 bases and V by 3 bases; bases with no gene match: 8. Germline CDR1 is SGHKS and CDR2 is YYEKEE (reference sequence). CDR3 size: 16 residues. The CDR3 coding sequence is TGTGCCAGCAGCTCACAAGCGGGGGGTTTGCAAGAGACCCAGTACTTC. This encodes CASSSQAGGLQETQYF.

The chain combines TRBV27 with TRBJ1-2; tentatively, D is TRBD1 (6 bases). V gave up 3 bases and J gave up 8 bases, with 13 bases separating them. Germline assignment: CDR1 MNHEY and CDR2 SMNVEV (reference sequence). The CDR3 consists of 13 residues. The CDR3 region is CASSFSGVGGYTF. CDR3 nucleotide sequence: TGTGCCAGCAGTTTTTCAGGGGTGGGAGGCTACACCTTC.

The V and J genes are TRBV7-2 and TRBJ1-5; D is undetermined. Per germline, CDR1 SGHTA and CDR2 FQGNSA. CDR3 length equals 13 residues. Trimming removed 1 base at V and 5 bases at J, with 6 bases between. In DNA, the CDR3 is TGTGCCAGCAGCTTAGAATGGGATCAGCCCCAGCATTTT. Protein product: CASSLEWDQPQHF. Full variable domain (missing parts from reference TRBV7-2 and TRBJ1-5): GAGVSQSPSNKVTEKGKDVELRCDPISGHTALYWYRQSLGQGLEFLIYFQGNSAPDKSGLPSDRFSAERTGGSVSTLTIQRTQQEDSAVYLCASSLEWDQPQHFGDGTRLSIL.

The genes are TRBV7-6 and TRBJ1-5, with D hard to call. Germline V gene data show CDR1 as SGHVS and CDR2 as FNYEAQ. V was cut by 1 base and J by 2 bases, with 9 bases left in between. There are 15 residues in the CDR3. The CDR3 loop is CASSLDSTRNQPQHF. Here the CDR3 DNA reads TGTGCCAGCAGCTTAGACAGCACTCGCAATCAGCCCCAGCATTTT.

The chain carries TRBV5-1 and TRBJ1-6; 7 bases align to TRBD1. The CDR3 length is 17 residues. V lost 4 bases, J lost 0 bases, and 7 bases stayed unmatched. Germline CDR1 reads SGHRS; CDR2 reads YFSETQ. CDR3 coding DNA: TGCGCCAGCAGCCCGGGGACAGCGGTCTCCTATAATTCACCCCTCCACTTT. Translating gives CASSPGTAVSYNSPLHF.

V gene TRBV10-1 combines with J gene TRBJ1-1, with TRBD1 as a possible D gene (5 bases). V lost 2 bases and J 2 bases, leaving 9 bases between the germline ends. Germline V gene sequence: CDR1 WNHNN, CDR2 SYGVQD (reference sequence). The length of the CDR3 is 14 residues. CDR3 sequence (DNA): TGCGCCAGCAGTGAGGGACACATAAACACTGAAGCTTTCTTT. Protein: CASSEGHINTEAFF.

In its sample, this clone was seen once. Other DNA sequences in the same sample also yield this CDR3. This rearrangement joins TRBV5-1 to TRBJ2-5; D unresolved. Germline CDR1 and CDR2: SGHRS and YFSETQ. Trimming took 0 bases from V and 2 from J, leaving 2 bases between them. The CDR3 covers 12 residues. CDR3 bases: TGCGCCAGCAGCTTGGGACAAGAGACCCAGTACTTC. It yields the protein CASSLGQETQYF.

The V gene is TRBV24-1, the J gene TRBJ2-2; 8 bases agree with TRBD1. The CDR3 sequence is 15 residues long. Per the germline V gene, CDR1 is KGHDR and CDR2 is SFDVKD. V dropped 6 bases and J dropped 0; count of bases not matched to a gene: 2. CDR3 region: CATSTGQANTGELFF. The CDR3 DNA is TGTGCCACCAGTACGGGACAGGCGAACACCGGGGAGCTGTTTTTT.

This chain uses TRBV6-5 with TRBJ1-2; unclear D gene. Trimming shortened V by 0 bases and J by 9 bases, and 17 bases separated the two germline ends. The germline V gene has CDR1 MNHEY and CDR2 SVGAGI. The CDR3 is 15 residues long. The CDR3 nucleotides read TGTGCCAGCAGTTACTCGATTGGGTGGCCCGAAAGCTACACCTTC. The encoded protein is CASSYSIGWPESYTF.

J is TRBJ2-3 and V is TRBV9; 8 bases fit TRBD1. The V gene's germline CDR1 is SGDLS and CDR2 YYNGEE. J gave up 4 bases and V 4 bases, and 5 bases lay outside the gene matches. CDR3 length equals 14 residues. The CDR3 DNA reads TGTGCCAGCAGCATAGGACAGGGCCCAGATACGCAGTATTTT. Its translation is CASSIGQGPDTQYF.

This chain connects TRBV11-2 to TRBJ1-1, with a possible D match to TRBD1 (6 bases). Germline loops: CDR1 SGHAT, CDR2 FQNNGV. CDR3 length equals 14 residues. Trimming took 5 bases from V and 2 from J, leaving 12 bases between them. CDR3 in amino acids: CASSLRGFNTEAFF. For the CDR3, the DNA is TGTGCCAGCAGCCTTAGGGGGTTTAACACTGAAGCTTTCTTT.

This clone was observed a few times. The chain employs TRBV7-9 and TRBJ1-4; 8 bases agree with TRBD1. This CDR3 is 15 amino acids long. Trimming took 2 bases from V and 7 from J; bases not matched to a gene: 6. Germline CDR1 is SEHNR and CDR2 is FQNEAQ (reference sequence). The CDR3 bases are TGTGCCAGCAGCTTACTTCAGGGGGCAGGTGAAAAACTGTTTTTT. Residues: CASSLLQGAGEKLFF. Variable domain in full (rest from reference TRBV7-9 and TRBJ1-4): DTGVSQNPRHKITKRGQNVTFRCDPISEHNRLYWYRQTLGQGPEFLTYFQNEAQLEKSRLLSDRFSAERPKGSFSTLEIQRTEQGDSAMYLCASSLLQGAGEKLFFGSGTQLSVL.

The rearrangement links TRBV27 to TRBJ1-2; TRBD1 agrees at 7 bases. Germline V gene sequence: CDR1 MNHEY, CDR2 SMNVEV (reference sequence). V gave up 2 bases and J gave up 1 base; unmatched junction bases: 1. CDR3 size: 14 residues. The CDR3 is CASSLHRGNYGYTF. The CDR3 DNA is TGTGCCAGCAGTTTACACAGGGGTAACTATGGCTACACCTTC.